A single sample gave rise to the 18 T cell receptor beta chains below, sequenced in a study of blood T cell repertoires in COVID-19. Produced via immunoSEQ multiplex PCR; TCRdb's table is partial and in-frame only. The sample records about 440,000 clones, about 90% being singletons. Material: PBMCs or T cells enriched from blood (not recorded which). The receptors here all came from a woman between 18 and 29 years old with acute COVID-19.

The V and J genes are TRBV5-4 and TRBJ2-3; tentatively, D is TRBD1 (6 bases). V lost 4 bases, J lost 0 bases, and 12 bases lay in between. CDR1 is SGHNT and CDR2 is YYREEE in the germline V gene (reference sequence). This CDR3 has 15 residues. The CDR3 nucleotides are TGTGCCAGCAGCAGGGACACTATTAGCACAGATACGCAGTATTTT. Protein sequence: CASSRDTISTDTQYF.

V is TRBV10-2 and J is TRBJ2-7; 10 bases line up with TRBD1. CDR3 size: 14 residues. Trimming removed 4 bases from V and 5 bases from J; junction bases left unmatched: 5. CDR1 is WSHSY, CDR2 SAAADI, per germline. The CDR3 loop reads CASSATGGFNEQYF. The CDR3 nucleotides read TGCGCCAGCAGTGCGACAGGGGGCTTCAACGAGCAGTACTTC.

The chain employs TRBV11-3 and TRBJ2-1, with D possibly matching TRBD1 (6 bases). Germline lookup yields CDR1 SGHNT and CDR2 YENEEA. V was cut by 0 bases and J by 6 bases, with 27 bases left in between. The CDR3 runs 20 residues. The CDR3 DNA follows: TGTGCCAGCAGCTTAGATAGTCGACGGCAGGGGTGGAGAGTGGGCAATGAGCAGTTCTTC. Translation gives CASSLDSRRQGWRVGNEQFF.

The J gene is TRBJ2-7, the V gene TRBV9, with 8 bases fitting TRBD1. This CDR3 region has 16 residues. V gave up 0 bases and J gave up 2 bases; unmatched junction bases: 7. The germline gives CDR1 SGDLS, CDR2 YYNGEE. The CDR3 sequence is CASSVGTGIGAYEQYF. CDR3 sequence (DNA): TGTGCCAGCAGCGTAGGGACAGGGATAGGGGCCTACGAGCAGTACTTC.

The chain links TRBV2 to TRBJ2-5; 10 bases fit TRBD1. Germline CDR1 and CDR2: SNHLY and FYNNEI. The CDR3 contains 11 residues. With V trimmed by 6 bases and J by 10 bases, 2 bases remained unmatched. The CDR3 here is CASSRDRGQYF. CDR3 bases: TGTGCCAGCAGCCGGGACAGGGGCCAGTACTTC.

The chain employs TRBV5-1 and TRBJ1-4; D might be TRBD1 (6 bases). Germline-derived CDR1 and CDR2 are SGHRS and YFSETQ. V lost 0 bases and J lost 6, with 12 bases in between. The CDR3 runs 15 residues. The CDR3 protein is CASSLGMGADEKLFF. The CDR3 DNA sequence: TGCGCCAGCAGCTTGGGAATGGGGGCCGATGAAAAACTGTTTTTT.

The V gene is TRBV27, the J gene TRBJ1-6; D remains unclear. CDR1 is MNHEY and CDR2 is SMNVEV in the germline V gene (reference sequence). V lost 8 bases and J 8 bases, leaving 10 bases between the germline ends. The CDR3 extends over 12 amino acids. CDR3 nucleotides: TGTGCCAGCGGAGGGAGGGATTCACCCCTCCACTTT. This encodes CASGGRDSPLHF.

The chain carries TRBV29-1 and TRBJ2-4; TRBD1 matches 11 bases. With 5 bases clipped from V and 9 bases from J, the junction kept 3 bases outside the gene matches. Germline CDR1 SQVTM, CDR2 ANQGSEA. The CDR3 consists of 12 residues. The chain's CDR3 is CSVWGQGGIQYF. In DNA, the CDR3 is TGCAGCGTTTGGGGACAGGGGGGCATTCAGTACTTC.

Concerning this clone itself: This CDR3 is also generated by other DNA sequences in the sample. The rearrangement uses TRBV19 and TRBJ1-2, with 8 nucleotides matching TRBD1. This CDR3 is built from 13 residues. Germline V gene lookup returns CDR1 LNHDA and CDR2 SQIVND (reference sequence). J lost 3 bases, V lost 8 bases, and 5 bases had no gene match. CDR3 loop: CASSTGQDYGYTF. In DNA form, the CDR3 reads TGTGCCAGTTCTACGGGACAGGACTATGGCTACACCTTC.

CDR3 sequence: CASSFTGTDRNTGELFF. The DNA for the CDR3 is TGTGCCAGCAGCTTCACCGGGACAGACAGGAACACCGGGGAGCTGTTTTTT. The V and J genes are TRBV7-6 and TRBJ2-2; 7 bases agree with TRBD1. After removal of 3 bases from V and 1 base from J, the junction contained 8 bases not matched to a gene. This CDR3 spans 17 amino acids. Germline V CDR1 and CDR2: SGHVS, FNYEAQ.

This clone was counted a single time. The V gene is TRBV9, the J gene TRBJ1-3; D possibly corresponds to TRBD1 (5 bases). Germline V CDR1 and CDR2: SGDLS, YYNGEE. V lost 0 bases and J 4 bases, leaving 14 bases between the germline ends. The CDR3 has 16 amino acids. The CDR3 DNA reads TGTGCCAGCAGCGTAGCAAAGGGGTTCGCAGGAAACACCATATATTTT. It is translated as CASSVAKGFAGNTIYF. The full variable domain, completed using reference TRBV9 and TRBJ1-3, is DSGVTQTPKHLITATGQRVTLRCSPRSGDLSVYWYQQSLDQGLQFLIQYYNGEERAKGNILERFSAQQFPDLHSELNLSSLELGDSALYFCASSVAKGFAGNTIYFGEGSWLTVV.

The chain uses TRBV28 and TRBJ2-2, with TRBD2 matching over 8 bases. CDR3 length: 17 residues. The trim removed 6 bases at V and 4 bases at J, leaving 13 bases unmatched. The germline V gene has CDR1 MDHEN and CDR2 SYDVKM. The CDR3 coding sequence is TGTGCCAGCAGCTTCGGGTCGAGCGGGAGTAGCACCGGGGAGCTGTTTTTT. It is translated as CASSFGSSGSSTGELFF.

The chain carries TRBV7-9 and TRBJ1-2; no clear D gene. Germline V gives CDR1 SEHNR, CDR2 FQNEAQ (reference sequence). V was pared by 1 base and J by 5 bases, with 11 bases between. The CDR3 has 14 residues. The CDR3 coding sequence is TGTGCCAGCAGCTTAGGGACTGACAAATATGGCTACACCTTC. Protein: CASSLGTDKYGYTF.

The chain joins TRBV12-3 or TRBV12-4 to TRBJ1-3, with no clear D. V lost 8 bases and J lost 3, with 5 bases in between. This CDR3 is built from 11 residues. CDR3 region: CASEDGNTIYF. The DNA of the CDR3 is TGTGCCAGCGAGGATGGAAACACCATATATTTT.

V gene TRBV10-3 combines with J gene TRBJ1-1; 8 bases are shared with TRBD1. Per germline, CDR1 ENHRY and CDR2 SYGVKD. CDR3 length equals 17 residues. Losses at the gene ends were 6 bases for V and 1 base for J; bases not matched to a gene: 13. The CDR3 loop reads CAISTPGQGYENTEAFF. DNA for the CDR3: TGTGCCATCAGCACCCCCGGACAGGGATATGAGAACACTGAAGCTTTCTTT.

V gene TRBV3-1 (or the pseudogene TRBV3-2) combines with J gene TRBJ2-5; TRBD2 matches at 10 bases. The germline V gene has CDR1 LGHDT and CDR2 YNNKEL (reference sequence). With V trimmed by 1 base and J by 2 bases, 4 bases remained unmatched. This CDR3 is 16 amino acids long. CDR3 bases: TGTGCCAGCAGCCAAGGTATACTAGCGGGACAAGAGACCCAGTACTTC. It encodes CASSQGILAGQETQYF.

The V and J genes are TRBV18 and TRBJ1-5; 9 nucleotides line up with TRBD1. Germline V gene lookup returns CDR1 KGHSH and CDR2 LQKENI. This CDR3 is 15 amino acids long. V lost 3 bases and J lost 3; bases outside the gene matches: 3. The CDR3 bases are TGTGCCAGCTCACCGGGGACAGGGCCCAATCAGCCCCAGCATTTT. It yields the protein CASSPGTGPNQPQHF.

A word on this clone: The same CDR3 can be traced to other DNA sequences in this sample. The chain has TRBV12-3 or TRBV12-4 and TRBJ1-2; weak D call: TRBD1 (5 bases). The V and J ends lost 6 bases and 3 bases respectively, with 8 bases between them. The CDR3 spans 12 residues. DNA of the CDR3: TGTGCCAGCAGCCCGGGGGACTATGGCTACACCTTC. It is translated as CASSPGDYGYTF.